This T cell receptor beta chain was observed in a study of blood T cell repertoires in COVID-19. The table came from immunoSEQ multiplex PCR; TCRdb's copy has only in-frame clones and leaves some out. The data hold fewer than 300,000 clones, with roughly 85% observed a single time. The CDR3 length is 13 residues. CDR1 is GTSNPN and CDR2 is SVGIG in the germline V gene (reference sequence). Losses at the gene ends were 8 bases for V and 5 bases for J; bases not matched to a gene: 11. The study drew participants aged about 18 to 95 years from some 23 US areas. The genes are TRBV30 and TRBJ1-2; 7 nucleotides match TRBD1. The sequenced material came from PBMCs or T cells enriched from blood (not recorded which). The sequence was collected from a woman between 50 and 59 years old who had recovered from COVID-19. The CDR3 bases are TGTGCCGGCATACAGGGGCTTGAATATGGCTACACCTTC. Residues: CAGIQGLEYGYTF.